The T cell receptor (beta chain) under discussion was sequenced for a study of blood T cell repertoires in COVID-19. The overall study: COVID-19 samples, acute and convalescent, were from the United States, Italy and Spain.

Trimming cost V 3 bases and J 0 bases, with 15 bases left between them. The CDR3 sequence is 18 residues long. The germline CDR1 and CDR2 sequences are SGHAT and FQNNGV. Data came from immunoSEQ multiplex PCR; TCRdb stores just in-frame clones and leaves some out. The sample contains fewer than 150,000 clones, about 81% of which appear only once. Sequenced: peripheral blood. The TCR comes from a woman older than 75 with acute or convalescent COVID-19. The chain recombines TRBV11-2 with TRBJ1-6, with D maybe TRBD1 (6 bases). The CDR3 nucleotides read TGTGCCAGCAGCTTCTGGACAGTCAGGAGCTCCTATAATTCACCCCTCCACTTT. It codes for CASSFWTVRSSYNSPLHF.